This TCR beta chain was captured in a study of CD8+CD57+ T cells in acquired aplastic anemia. Study-wide background: CD4+ and CD8+ cells, once sorted, gave DNA averaging approximately 3 ug. Healthy donors had, on average, about 10.8 million reads for their CD4+ cells. Overall study findings and caveats: About 30 shared CD8+ CDR3s appeared highly expressed within patients' immunodominant clones.

V gave up 3 bases and J gave up 7 bases; unmatched junction bases: 9. CDR1 is SEHNR and CDR2 is FQNEAQ in the germline V gene (reference sequence). The CDR3 is 14 residues long. Genomic DNA was employed as the template in profiling TCR beta VDJ and CDR3. TCRdb redid the calling of the reads with MiXCR, one entry per CDR3 protein. The data contain fewer than 200,000 distinct CDR3 sequences, about 60% of them singletons. As to this clonotype: Its antigen remains unknown.

Sequenced sample: sorted CD4+, CD8+, or CD8+CD57+ T cells (not recorded which) from PBMCs. This chain connects TRBV7-9 to TRBJ2-7, with 7 bases fitting TRBD1. The TCR comes from a human donor in good health. In nucleotides, the CDR3 is TGTGCCAGCAGCTTCTCCGGACAGGTTGGAGAGCAGTACTTC. This translates into CASSFSGQVGEQYF. Combining the CDR3 with reference TRBV7-9 and TRBJ2-7 gives the whole variable domain DTGVSQNPRHKITKRGQNVTFRCDPISEHNRLYWYRQTLGQGPEFLTYFQNEAQLEKSRLLSDRFSAERPKGSFSTLEIQRTEQGDSAMYLCASSFSGQVGEQYFGPGTRLTVT.